These T cell receptor beta chains were read from a single sample in a study of T cell responses to AZD1222 COVID-19 vaccine. Produced via immunoSEQ multiplex PCR; TCRdb's table is partial and in-frame only. This table has about 200,000 clones, around 94% appearing once. The source material was peripheral blood, sampled 28 days after the second dose of the MenACWY control vaccine. The receptors originated from an adult who received the MenACWY meningococcal vaccine as a control. The CDR3 runs from the conserved cysteine through the conserved F or W. D genes are given only for firm matches. Where a row states a size, it is once, few, many or the class of an expanded clone; other rows omit it.

CDR3 protein | CDR3 DNA | D gene | clone size | J gene | V gene
CASSVGRENTEAFF | TGCGCCAGCAGTGTGGGCCGGGAGAACACTGAAGCTTTCTTT | - | - | TRBJ1-1 | TRBV10-2
CASSLTGTGGLGGEQYF | TGTGCCAGCAGCTTAACCGGGACAGGGGGCCTCGGGGGAGAGCAGTACTTC | TRBD1 | - | TRBJ2-7 | TRBV7-3
CASSSPGAWEKLFF | TGTGCCAGCAGTTCCCCGGGGGCATGGGAAAAACTGTTTTTT | - | - | TRBJ1-4 | TRBV28
CASSMGQRDGETQYF | TGTGCCAGTAGTATGGGCCAGCGGGATGGGGAGACCCAGTACTTC | TRBD2 | once | TRBJ2-5 | TRBV19
CASSSEETQYF | TGTGCCAGCAGCTCCGAGGAGACCCAGTACTTC | - | - | TRBJ2-5 | TRBV7-2
CASSYPGTGESYGEKLFF | TGTGCCAGCAGTTACCCCGGGACAGGGGAGTCATACGGTGAAAAACTGTTTTTT | - | - | TRBJ1-4 | TRBV21-1
CASRKTGRNQPQHF | TGTGCCAGCAGGAAGACAGGTCGCAATCAGCCCCAGCATTTT | - | few | TRBJ1-5 | TRBV6-5
CASSRNGQGNTEAFF | TGTGCCAGCAGCCGAAATGGACAGGGAAACACTGAAGCTTTCTTT | TRBD1 | - | TRBJ1-1 | TRBV27
CSVEWGEETQYF | TGCAGCGTTGAATGGGGTGAAGAGACCCAGTACTTC | - | - | TRBJ2-5 | TRBV29-1
CASSLRDGSTDTQYF | TGTGCCAGCTCACTTCGGGACGGTAGCACAGATACGCAGTATTTT | - | - | TRBJ2-3 | TRBV18
CASSSPLAGVYEQYF | TGTGCCAGCAGTTCCCCACTAGCGGGGGTCTACGAGCAGTACTTC | TRBD2 | once | TRBJ2-7 | TRBV6-2/TRBV6-3
CASSQNRDSTQYF | TGCGCCAGCAGCCAAAATCGGGACTCAACGCAGTATTTT | - | - | TRBJ2-3 | TRBV4-3
CATRQGWGTQYF | TGTGCCACCAGACAGGGGTGGGGGACCCAGTACTTC | TRBD1 | - | TRBJ2-5 | TRBV19
CASSPRGGRPSGNEQFF | TGTGCCAGCAGTCCCCGGGGGGGGAGGCCGTCGGGGAATGAGCAGTTCTTC | TRBD2 | - | TRBJ2-1 | TRBV27